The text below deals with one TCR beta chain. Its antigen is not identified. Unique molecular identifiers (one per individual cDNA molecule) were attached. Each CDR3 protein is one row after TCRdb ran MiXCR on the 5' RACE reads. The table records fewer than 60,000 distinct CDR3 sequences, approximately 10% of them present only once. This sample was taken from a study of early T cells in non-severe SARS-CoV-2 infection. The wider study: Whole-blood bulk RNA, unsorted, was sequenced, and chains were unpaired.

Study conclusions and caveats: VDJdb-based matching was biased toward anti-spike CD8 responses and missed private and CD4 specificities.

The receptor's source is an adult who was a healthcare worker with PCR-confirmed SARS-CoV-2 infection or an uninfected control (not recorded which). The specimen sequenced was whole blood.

The CDR3 spells CASSVQDSPLHF. The CDR3 DNA reads TGTGCCAGCAGCGTACAGGATTCACCCCTCCACTTT. The chain employs TRBV7-9 and TRBJ1-6; TRBD1 might be the D (5 bases). The germline V gene has CDR1 SEHNR and CDR2 FQNEAQ (reference sequence). The CDR3 has 12 residues. Trimming removed 5 bases from V and 8 bases from J, with 7 bases in between.